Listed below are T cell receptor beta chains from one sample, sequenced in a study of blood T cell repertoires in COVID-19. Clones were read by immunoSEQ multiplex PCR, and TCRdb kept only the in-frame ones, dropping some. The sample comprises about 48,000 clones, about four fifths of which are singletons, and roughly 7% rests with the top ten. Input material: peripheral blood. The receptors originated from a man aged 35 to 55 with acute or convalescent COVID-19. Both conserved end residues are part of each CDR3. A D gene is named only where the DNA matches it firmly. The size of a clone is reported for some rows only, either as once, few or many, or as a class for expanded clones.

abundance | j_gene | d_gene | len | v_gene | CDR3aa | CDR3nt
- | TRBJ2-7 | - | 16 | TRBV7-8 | CASSSEGVAGTYEQYF | TGTGCCAGCAGCTCTGAGGGGGTAGCGGGTACCTACGAGCAGTACTTC
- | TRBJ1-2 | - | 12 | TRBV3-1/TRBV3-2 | CASSQERGGYTF | TGTGCCAGCAGCCAAGAAAGGGGTGGCTACACCTTC
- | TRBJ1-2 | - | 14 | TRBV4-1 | CASSQETGGYGYTF | TGCGCCAGCAGCCAAGAGACCGGGGGCTATGGCTACACCTTC
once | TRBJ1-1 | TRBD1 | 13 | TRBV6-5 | CASSLTGPTEAFF | TGTGCCAGCAGTTTGACAGGGCCCACTGAAGCTTTCTTT
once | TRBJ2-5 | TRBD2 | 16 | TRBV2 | CASSEIGRGGGETQYF | TGTGCCAGCAGTGAGATTGGGCGCGGGGGAGGAGAGACCCAGTACTTC
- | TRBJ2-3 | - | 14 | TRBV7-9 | CASSFQGKTDTQYF | TGTGCCAGCAGCTTCCAGGGTAAAACAGATACGCAGTATTTT
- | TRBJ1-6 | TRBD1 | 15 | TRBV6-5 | CASSLTGQGVSPLHF | TGTGCCAGCAGTTTAACGGGACAGGGGGTCTCACCCCTCCACTTT
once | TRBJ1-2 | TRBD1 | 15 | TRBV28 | CASSENRGQDYGYTF | TGTGCCAGCAGTGAGAACAGGGGGCAGGACTATGGCTACACCTTC
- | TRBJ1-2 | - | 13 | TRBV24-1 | CATSRGLDYGYTF | TGTGCCACCAGTCGGGGTTTGGACTATGGCTACACCTTC
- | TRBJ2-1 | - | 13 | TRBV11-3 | CASSLDLTGEQFF | TGTGCCAGCAGCTTAGATCTCACGGGTGAGCAGTTCTTC
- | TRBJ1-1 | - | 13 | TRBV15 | CATSSGVNTEAFF | TGTGCCACCAGCAGTGGAGTGAACACTGAAGCTTTCTTT
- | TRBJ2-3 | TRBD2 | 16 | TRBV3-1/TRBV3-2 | CASSLNPGRGGDTQYF | TGTGCCAGCAGCCTAAATCCGGGACGGGGGGGTGATACGCAGTATTTT
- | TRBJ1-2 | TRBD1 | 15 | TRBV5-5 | CASSVWTGVNYGYTF | TGTGCCAGCAGCGTATGGACAGGGGTTAACTATGGCTACACCTTC
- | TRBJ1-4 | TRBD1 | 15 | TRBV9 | CASSVGAGGNEKLFF | TGTGCCAGCAGCGTAGGGGCAGGGGGAAATGAAAAACTGTTTTTT
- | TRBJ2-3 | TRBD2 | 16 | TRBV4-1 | CASSHGLALSTDTQYF | TGCGCCAGCAGCCACGGACTAGCCTTGTCCACAGATACGCAGTATTTT
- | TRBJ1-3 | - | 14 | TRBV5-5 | CASSLQGSGNTIYF | TGTGCCAGCAGCTTACAGGGATCTGGAAACACCATATATTTT
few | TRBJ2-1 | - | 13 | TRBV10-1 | CASSEDSYKEQFF | TGCGCCAGCAGTGAGGACTCCTACAAGGAGCAGTTCTTC
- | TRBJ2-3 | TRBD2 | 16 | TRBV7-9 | CASRARAGGLTDTQYF | TGTGCCAGCAGGGCTCGGGCGGGGGGCCTCACAGATACGCAGTATTTT
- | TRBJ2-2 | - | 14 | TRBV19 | CASRLSRNTGELFF | TGTGCCAGTAGATTGTCTAGGAACACCGGGGAGCTGTTTTTT
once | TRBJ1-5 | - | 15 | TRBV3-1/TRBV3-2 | CASSQDPGGRQPQHF | TGTGCCAGCAGCCAAGATCCGGGGGGCAGACAGCCCCAGCATTTT
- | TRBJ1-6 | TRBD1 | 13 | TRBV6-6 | CASYRGYNSPLHF | TGTGCCAGCTACAGGGGGTATAATTCACCCCTCCACTTT
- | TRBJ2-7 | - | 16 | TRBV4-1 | CASSQVLSTSSYEQYF | TGCGCCAGCAGCCAAGTCCTATCAACGAGCTCCTACGAGCAGTACTTC
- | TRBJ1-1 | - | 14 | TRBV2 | CASSGEGRRTEAFF | TGTGCCAGCAGTGGGGAGGGGAGGCGCACTGAAGCTTTCTTT
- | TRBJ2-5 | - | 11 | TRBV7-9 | CASSAHEAQYF | TGTGCCAGCAGCGCCCATGAGGCCCAGTACTTC
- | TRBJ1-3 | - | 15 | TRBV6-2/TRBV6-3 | CASSPDRISGNTIYF | TGTGCCAGCAGTCCAGACAGGATCTCTGGAAACACCATATATTTT
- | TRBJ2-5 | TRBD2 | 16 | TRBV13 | CASTPPRGGAGETQYF | TGTGCCAGCACCCCTCCTCGCGGGGGGGCCGGCGAGACCCAGTACTTC
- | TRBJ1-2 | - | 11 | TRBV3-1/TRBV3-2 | CASSPGYGYTF | TGTGCCAGCAGCCCGGGCTATGGCTACACCTTC
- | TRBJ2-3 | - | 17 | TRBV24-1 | CATSDPTIGERTDTQYF | TGTGCCACCAGTGATCCCACTATTGGGGAGCGGACAGATACGCAGTATTTT
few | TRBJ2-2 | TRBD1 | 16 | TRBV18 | CASSPKGTGSTGELFF | TGTGCCAGCTCACCAAAAGGGACAGGGTCCACCGGGGAGCTGTTTTTT
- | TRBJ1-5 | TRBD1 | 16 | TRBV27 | CASSLSGQGVNQPQHF | TGTGCCAGCAGTTTATCTGGACAGGGTGTTAATCAGCCCCAGCATTTT
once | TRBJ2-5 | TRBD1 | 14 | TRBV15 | CATSRTRGLVTQYF | TGTGCCACCAGCAGGACCAGGGGGCTAGTGACCCAGTACTTC
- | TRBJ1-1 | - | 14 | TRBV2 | CASSDEPGDTEAFF | TGTGCCAGCAGTGATGAGCCAGGGGACACTGAAGCTTTCTTT
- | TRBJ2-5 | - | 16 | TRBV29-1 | CSSGMGRGPYQETQYF | TGCAGCAGCGGGATGGGGCGGGGGCCGTACCAAGAGACCCAGTACTTC
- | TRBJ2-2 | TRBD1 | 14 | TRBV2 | CASRDRINTGELFF | TGTGCCAGCAGGGACAGGATCAACACCGGGGAGCTGTTTTTT
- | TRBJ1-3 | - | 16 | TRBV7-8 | CASSLVRPGVGNTIYF | TGTGCCAGCAGCTTAGTTCGTCCGGGGGTGGGAAACACCATATATTTT
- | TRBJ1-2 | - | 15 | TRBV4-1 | CASSQVVRTNYGYTF | TGCGCCAGCAGCCAAGTAGTGAGGACTAACTATGGCTACACCTTC
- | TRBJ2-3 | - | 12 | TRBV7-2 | CASRTRGDTQYF | TGTGCCAGCAGAACCCGAGGGGATACGCAGTATTTT
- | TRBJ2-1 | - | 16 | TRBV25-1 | CASSGWADNSYNEQFF | TGTGCCAGCAGTGGGTGGGCGGACAACTCCTACAATGAGCAGTTCTTC
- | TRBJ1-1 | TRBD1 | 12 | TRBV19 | CASSGDSTEAFF | TGTGCCAGTAGTGGGGACAGCACTGAAGCTTTCTTT
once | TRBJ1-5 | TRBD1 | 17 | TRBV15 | CATSRGYRDRGYQPQHF | TGTGCCACCAGCAGAGGGTACCGGGACAGGGGGTATCAGCCCCAGCATTTT
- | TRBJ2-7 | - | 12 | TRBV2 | CASSDGFSEQYF | TGTGCCAGCAGTGACGGTTTTAGCGAGCAGTACTTC
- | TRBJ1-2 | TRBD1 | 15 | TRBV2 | CASSNRQGAAYGYTF | TGTGCCAGCAGTAATAGACAGGGGGCAGCCTATGGCTACACCTTC
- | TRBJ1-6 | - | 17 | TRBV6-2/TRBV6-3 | CASSYHGAGANNSPLHF | TGTGCCAGCAGTTACCACGGGGCAGGGGCTAACAATTCACCCCTCCACTTT
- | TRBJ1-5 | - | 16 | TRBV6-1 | CASSETSQGLNQPQHF | TGTGCCAGCAGTGAAACCTCTCAGGGGCTGAATCAGCCCCAGCATTTT
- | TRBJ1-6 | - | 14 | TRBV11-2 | CASSTSEASSPLHF | TGTGCCAGCAGCACGAGTGAGGCATCATCACCCCTCCACTTT
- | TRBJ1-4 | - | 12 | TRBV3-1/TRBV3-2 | CASSQSREKLFF | TGTGCCAGCAGCCAGAGTCGTGAAAAACTGTTTTTT
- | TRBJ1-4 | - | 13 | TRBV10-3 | CAISESRGEKLFF | TGTGCCATCAGTGAGTCGCGGGGTGAAAAACTGTTTTTT
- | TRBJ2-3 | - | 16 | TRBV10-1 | CASSEFGRHLTDTQYF | TGCGCCAGCAGTGAATTTGGGCGACATCTCACAGATACGCAGTATTTT
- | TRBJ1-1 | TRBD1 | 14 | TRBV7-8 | CASSKTGRNTEAFF | TGTGCCAGCAGTAAGACAGGGCGGAACACTGAAGCTTTCTTT
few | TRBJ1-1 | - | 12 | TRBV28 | CASQPGVTEAFF | TGTGCCAGCCAACCAGGGGTCACTGAAGCTTTCTTT
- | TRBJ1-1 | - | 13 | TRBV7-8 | CASSLRQDTEAFF | TGTGCCAGCAGCCTGCGACAGGACACTGAAGCTTTCTTT
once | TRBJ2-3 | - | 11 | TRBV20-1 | CSAREGPTGDF | TGCAGTGCTAGAGAGGGGCCTACGGGGGATTTT
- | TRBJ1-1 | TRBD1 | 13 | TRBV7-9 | CASSATGSTEAFF | TGTGCCAGCAGCGCGACAGGGTCCACTGAAGCTTTCTTT
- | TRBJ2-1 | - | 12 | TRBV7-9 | CASSLMGPEQFF | TGTGCCAGCAGCTTAATGGGGCCTGAGCAGTTCTTC